This is a list of T cell receptor beta chains from one sample in a study of shared clonotypes between healthy human individuals. Profiled with immunoSEQ multiplex PCR; TCRdb holds only in-frame clones, not every one. Here the sample spans some 2,000,000 clones, under 97% being singletons. Sequencing was done on a sample of naive CD4+ T cells sorted from blood. The source of these receptors is a man aged 18 to 35 in good health. Each CDR3 is given with its conserved first and last residue. A D gene is named only where the DNA matches it firmly. The listing skips clone size in some rows; elsewhere it reads once, few, many or a size class.

j_gene: TRBJ2-7; v_gene: TRBV5-1; abundance: -; len: 15; d_gene: -; CDR3nt: TGCGCCAGCAGCTTGGCAGGGAACTCAAACTACGAGCAGTACTTC; CDR3aa: CASSLAGNSNYEQYF
j_gene: TRBJ1-6; v_gene: TRBV13; abundance: few; len: 14; d_gene: -; CDR3nt: TGTGCCAGCAGCTTAGCGGTCCGGGGCTCACCCCTCCACTTT; CDR3aa: CASSLAVRGSPLHF
j_gene: TRBJ2-1; v_gene: TRBV2; abundance: -; len: 13; d_gene: TRBD1; CDR3nt: TGTGCCAGTGAGGAAGACAGGGACAATGAGCAGTTCTTC; CDR3aa: CASEEDRDNEQFF
j_gene: TRBJ2-7; v_gene: TRBV10-3; abundance: -; len: 15; d_gene: -; CDR3nt: TGTGCCATCAGTAGAGCCCAGGGGGGGTCCTACGAGCAGTACTTC; CDR3aa: CAISRAQGGSYEQYF
j_gene: TRBJ1-2; v_gene: TRBV7-6; abundance: once; len: 14; d_gene: TRBD1; CDR3nt: TGTGCCAGCAGTCCGGGACAGGGCGGTTATGGCTACACCTTC; CDR3aa: CASSPGQGGYGYTF
j_gene: TRBJ2-5; v_gene: TRBV5-6; abundance: -; len: 14; d_gene: -; CDR3nt: TGTGCCAGCAGCTTGTTCAGGGCGGACGAGACCCAGTACTTC; CDR3aa: CASSLFRADETQYF
j_gene: TRBJ1-2; v_gene: TRBV5-8; abundance: -; len: 16; d_gene: TRBD1; CDR3nt: TGTGCCAGCAGCTTGGCCTACTGGGACAGGGGTGGCGGCTACACCTTC; CDR3aa: CASSLAYWDRGGGYTF
j_gene: TRBJ2-7; v_gene: TRBV5-1; abundance: -; len: 16; d_gene: TRBD2; CDR3nt: TGCGCCAGCAGCTTGCTGCCCAGCGGGAGCTCCTACGAGCAGTACTTC; CDR3aa: CASSLLPSGSSYEQYF
j_gene: TRBJ2-4; v_gene: TRBV19; abundance: -; len: 14; d_gene: TRBD2; CDR3nt: TGTGCCAGTAGTCAAGCGGGAGAAAAAAACATTCAGTACTTC; CDR3aa: CASSQAGEKNIQYF
j_gene: TRBJ1-1; v_gene: TRBV27; abundance: -; len: 14; d_gene: -; CDR3nt: TGTGCCAGCAGTCCCGGGACGGTGAACACTGAAGCTTTCTTT; CDR3aa: CASSPGTVNTEAFF
j_gene: TRBJ2-7; v_gene: TRBV6-5; abundance: -; len: 12; d_gene: TRBD1; CDR3nt: TGTGCCAGCAGCTCAGGGGGAAGCGAGCAGTACTTC; CDR3aa: CASSSGGSEQYF
j_gene: TRBJ2-7; v_gene: TRBV5-8; abundance: -; len: 15; d_gene: TRBD1; CDR3nt: TGTGCCAGCAGCTTGCTGATCGGGACAGGCTACGAGCAGTACTTC; CDR3aa: CASSLLIGTGYEQYF
j_gene: TRBJ2-5; v_gene: TRBV2; abundance: -; len: 17; d_gene: -; CDR3nt: TGTGCCAGCAGTGTGGGGTCCCTAGCCAAGAAACAAGAGACCCAGTACTTC; CDR3aa: CASSVGSLAKKQETQYF
j_gene: TRBJ2-1; v_gene: TRBV13; abundance: -; len: 16; d_gene: TRBD2; CDR3nt: TGTGCCAGCGTAACTAGCGGGGGGGCAATTCTCAATGAGCAGTTCTTC; CDR3aa: CASVTSGGAILNEQFF
j_gene: TRBJ1-2; v_gene: TRBV7-3; abundance: -; len: 15; d_gene: TRBD1; CDR3nt: TGTGCCAGCAGCCCGGGGGGACAGGGCTACTATGGCTACACCTTC; CDR3aa: CASSPGGQGYYGYTF
j_gene: TRBJ1-2; v_gene: TRBV6-5; abundance: once; len: 15; d_gene: -; CDR3nt: TGTGCCAGCAGATTAGGGTCCACTACGGATTATGGCTACACCTTC; CDR3aa: CASRLGSTTDYGYTF
j_gene: TRBJ2-5; v_gene: TRBV10-1; abundance: few; len: 14; d_gene: TRBD1; CDR3nt: TGCGCCAGCAGTCCCGGGACAGGCCAAGAGACCCAGTACTTC; CDR3aa: CASSPGTGQETQYF
j_gene: TRBJ1-2; v_gene: TRBV30; abundance: -; len: 15; d_gene: -; CDR3nt: TGTGCCTGGAGTGAGTGGACCCTCGACCTCTATGGCTACACCTTC; CDR3aa: CAWSEWTLDLYGYTF
j_gene: TRBJ1-3; v_gene: TRBV29-1; abundance: -; len: 11; d_gene: -; CDR3nt: TGCAGCGTTGAAAGAGGAAACACCATATATTTT; CDR3aa: CSVERGNTIYF
j_gene: TRBJ1-4; v_gene: TRBV5-4; abundance: -; len: 14; d_gene: -; CDR3nt: TGTGCCAGCAGCTTAAACTCTGGAGGGGAAAAACTGTTTTTT; CDR3aa: CASSLNSGGEKLFF
j_gene: TRBJ1-2; v_gene: TRBV29-1; abundance: -; len: 10; d_gene: -; CDR3nt: TGCAGCGTTGACCTAAATGGCTACACCTTC; CDR3aa: CSVDLNGYTF
j_gene: TRBJ1-5; v_gene: TRBV6-1; abundance: -; len: 14; d_gene: -; CDR3nt: TGTGCCAGCAGGGTACAGGTGATCAATCAGCCCCAGCATTTT; CDR3aa: CASRVQVINQPQHF
j_gene: TRBJ2-1; v_gene: TRBV7-9; abundance: -; len: 15; d_gene: TRBD2; CDR3nt: TGTGCCAGCAGCCGCAGACTAGCGGGAGTGCATGAGCAGTTCTTC; CDR3aa: CASSRRLAGVHEQFF
j_gene: TRBJ1-1; v_gene: TRBV19; abundance: -; len: 16; d_gene: -; CDR3nt: TGTGCCAGTAGTCACCGCCTAGCGAGGGAGCTAAGTGAAGCTTTCTTT; CDR3aa: CASSHRLARELSEAFF
j_gene: TRBJ2-7; v_gene: TRBV5-1; abundance: once; len: 15; d_gene: TRBD1; CDR3nt: TGCGCCAGCAGCAACCGACAGGGGGCTTCCTACGAGCAGTACTTC; CDR3aa: CASSNRQGASYEQYF
j_gene: TRBJ1-1; v_gene: TRBV28; abundance: once; len: 15; d_gene: -; CDR3nt: TGTGCCAGCAGCCCTCGGAGGGGTGAGTACACTGAAGCTTTCTTT; CDR3aa: CASSPRRGEYTEAFF
j_gene: TRBJ1-2; v_gene: TRBV2; abundance: -; len: 14; d_gene: -; CDR3nt: TGTGCCAGCAGGGGGGACGGACTCGACTATGGCTACACCTTC; CDR3aa: CASRGDGLDYGYTF
j_gene: TRBJ2-1; v_gene: TRBV7-2; abundance: -; len: 15; d_gene: -; CDR3nt: TGTGCCAGCAGTGCAGGTATTGGAGGCTACAATGAGCAGTTCTTC; CDR3aa: CASSAGIGGYNEQFF
j_gene: TRBJ2-5; v_gene: TRBV5-1; abundance: -; len: 13; d_gene: -; CDR3nt: TGCGCCAGCAGCACTACCAGGGCGGAGACCCAGTACTTC; CDR3aa: CASSTTRAETQYF
j_gene: TRBJ2-5; v_gene: TRBV2; abundance: few; len: 12; d_gene: -; CDR3nt: TGTGCCAGCAGTGTGATAGTTGAGACCCAGTACTTC; CDR3aa: CASSVIVETQYF
j_gene: TRBJ1-1; v_gene: TRBV5-1; abundance: -; len: 14; d_gene: -; CDR3nt: TGCGCCAGCAGCTTGTCCGGGGGTAACACTGAAGCTTTCTTT; CDR3aa: CASSLSGGNTEAFF
j_gene: TRBJ2-7; v_gene: TRBV27; abundance: -; len: 14; d_gene: TRBD2; CDR3nt: TGTGCCAGCAGTTTGGGGGGGACTTACTACGAGCAGTACTTC; CDR3aa: CASSLGGTYYEQYF